Listed below are T cell receptor beta chains from one sample, sequenced in a study of blood T cell repertoires in COVID-19. TCRdb's copy holds only in-frame clones and misses some; the assay was immunoSEQ multiplex PCR. The sample has 150,000 to 170,000 clones, approximately 85% seen once. Sequencing input: peripheral blood. These receptors came from a woman aged 60-75 years with COVID-19, enrolled during active disease. The CDR3 runs from the conserved cysteine through the conserved F or W. Each record gives: clone size, V gene, D gene, J gene, CDR3 protein, CDR3 DNA. D genes are given only for firm matches. Size tells how often a clone was seen (once, few, many) or the class of an expanded clone, and some rows leave it out.

abundance: -; v_gene: TRBV24-1; d_gene: -; j_gene: TRBJ2-1; CDR3aa: CATSVGGLYNEQFF; CDR3nt: TGTGCCACCAGTGTGGGGGGGCTTTACAATGAGCAGTTCTTC
abundance: -; v_gene: TRBV7-3; d_gene: TRBD1; j_gene: TRBJ1-1; CDR3aa: CASSPRTGVRTEAFF; CDR3nt: TGTGCCAGCAGCCCAAGGACAGGGGTTCGAACTGAAGCTTTCTTT
abundance: once; v_gene: TRBV6-5; d_gene: -; j_gene: TRBJ1-2; CDR3aa: CASSFDRTGYTF; CDR3nt: TGTGCCAGCAGCTTCGACAGGACGGGCTACACCTTC
abundance: -; v_gene: TRBV29-1; d_gene: -; j_gene: TRBJ2-2; CDR3aa: CSAERVANTGELFF; CDR3nt: TGCAGCGCCGAACGGGTGGCTAACACCGGGGAGCTGTTTTTT
abundance: -; v_gene: TRBV13; d_gene: -; j_gene: TRBJ2-3; CDR3aa: CASSLAGTDTQYF; CDR3nt: TGTGCCAGCAGCTTAGCTGGCACAGATACGCAGTATTTT
abundance: -; v_gene: TRBV15; d_gene: -; j_gene: TRBJ2-5; CDR3aa: CATSRRSQETQYF; CDR3nt: TGTGCCACCAGCAGGAGAAGCCAAGAGACCCAGTACTTC
abundance: -; v_gene: TRBV18; d_gene: TRBD1; j_gene: TRBJ2-4; CDR3aa: CASSPGTGVNIQYF; CDR3nt: TGTGCCAGCTCACCGGGGACAGGAGTAAACATTCAGTACTTC
abundance: few; v_gene: TRBV7-9; d_gene: -; j_gene: TRBJ2-6; CDR3aa: CASSLASGDGANVLTF; CDR3nt: TGTGCCAGCAGCTTAGCTTCAGGGGATGGGGCCAACGTCCTGACTTTC
abundance: -; v_gene: TRBV3-1/TRBV3-2; d_gene: TRBD1; j_gene: TRBJ1-5; CDR3aa: CASSQGPGQGRNQPQHF; CDR3nt: TGTGCCAGCAGCCAAGGCCCCGGACAGGGGAGAAATCAGCCCCAGCATTTT
abundance: -; v_gene: TRBV21-1; d_gene: -; j_gene: TRBJ1-2; CDR3aa: CASYRDRGNYGYTF; CDR3nt: TGTGCCAGCTATCGGGACAGGGGGAACTATGGCTACACCTTC
abundance: -; v_gene: TRBV5-1; d_gene: -; j_gene: TRBJ2-2; CDR3aa: CASSLVQGPTGELFF; CDR3nt: TGCGCCAGCAGCTTGGTTCAGGGTCCCACCGGGGAGCTGTTTTTT
abundance: -; v_gene: TRBV6-2/TRBV6-3; d_gene: TRBD1; j_gene: TRBJ2-5; CDR3aa: CASSYGTGRSIETQYF; CDR3nt: TGTGCCAGCAGTTACGGGACAGGGAGAAGTATCGAGACCCAGTACTTC
abundance: -; v_gene: TRBV5-5; d_gene: TRBD2; j_gene: TRBJ2-1; CDR3aa: CASSLRLAGVTYNEQFF; CDR3nt: TGTGCCAGCAGCTTAAGACTAGCGGGAGTTACCTACAATGAGCAGTTCTTC
abundance: -; v_gene: TRBV7-2; d_gene: TRBD1; j_gene: TRBJ1-5; CDR3aa: CASSSRTGNSNQPQHF; CDR3nt: TGTGCCAGCAGCTCCAGGACAGGGAATAGCAATCAGCCCCAGCATTTT
abundance: -; v_gene: TRBV24-1; d_gene: -; j_gene: TRBJ2-1; CDR3aa: CATSDFGDNEQFF; CDR3nt: TGTGCCACCAGTGATTTCGGGGACAATGAGCAGTTCTTC
abundance: -; v_gene: TRBV6-4; d_gene: TRBD1; j_gene: TRBJ1-1; CDR3aa: CASSPRDRGTEAFF; CDR3nt: TGTGCCAGCAGCCCCCGGGACAGGGGCACTGAAGCTTTCTTT
abundance: -; v_gene: TRBV3-1/TRBV3-2; d_gene: -; j_gene: TRBJ1-2; CDR3aa: CASSQQDRPRYGYTF; CDR3nt: TGTGCCAGCAGCCAACAGGACAGACCTCGGTATGGCTACACCTTC
abundance: -; v_gene: TRBV5-1; d_gene: -; j_gene: TRBJ1-1; CDR3aa: CASSLDQAEAFF; CDR3nt: TGCGCCAGCAGCTTGGATCAGGCTGAAGCTTTCTTT
abundance: -; v_gene: TRBV10-2; d_gene: TRBD1; j_gene: TRBJ2-4; CDR3aa: CASSKVQGAQNIQYF; CDR3nt: TGCGCCAGCAGTAAGGTACAGGGGGCCCAAAACATTCAGTACTTC
abundance: -; v_gene: TRBV19; d_gene: TRBD2; j_gene: TRBJ2-3; CDR3aa: CASSFLPGGPSDTQYF; CDR3nt: TGTGCCAGTAGTTTCCTCCCGGGGGGGCCTTCAGATACGCAGTATTTT
abundance: -; v_gene: TRBV10-2; d_gene: TRBD2; j_gene: TRBJ2-2; CDR3aa: CASLGLAGVGELFF; CDR3nt: TGCGCCAGTCTCGGACTAGCGGGGGTCGGGGAGCTGTTTTTT
abundance: once; v_gene: TRBV7-9; d_gene: -; j_gene: TRBJ2-7; CDR3aa: CASRWQGNTYEQYF; CDR3nt: TGTGCCAGCAGGTGGCAGGGTAATACCTACGAGCAGTACTTC
abundance: once; v_gene: TRBV3-1/TRBV3-2; d_gene: TRBD1; j_gene: TRBJ1-1; CDR3aa: CASSQDGRGGIEAFF; CDR3nt: TGTGCCAGCAGCCAAGATGGGCGAGGGGGCATTGAAGCTTTCTTT
abundance: -; v_gene: TRBV9; d_gene: -; j_gene: TRBJ1-1; CDR3aa: CASSVVAGVTEAFF; CDR3nt: TGTGCCAGCAGCGTAGTGGCAGGGGTGACTGAAGCTTTCTTT
abundance: -; v_gene: TRBV9; d_gene: -; j_gene: TRBJ1-3; CDR3aa: CASSLSRGAKTAGNTIYF; CDR3nt: TGTGCCAGCAGCCTCAGCCGGGGAGCCAAGACCGCTGGAAACACCATATATTTT
abundance: -; v_gene: TRBV5-5; d_gene: TRBD1; j_gene: TRBJ1-4; CDR3aa: CASSRGTGHATNEKLFF; CDR3nt: TGTGCCAGCAGCCGCGGGACAGGGCATGCAACTAATGAAAAACTGTTTTTT